This T cell receptor (beta chain) stems from a study of cytomegalovirus exposure and HLA in healthy donors. Researchers ran the PCR with 60 Vbeta and 13 Jbeta primers. Sequencing was performed with immunoSEQ multiplex PCR; in TCRdb, only in-frame clones are kept and a portion is missing. The repertoire has about 130,000 clones, 65% to 85% of them found once; the top ten carry about 1.8%. This CDR3 has 16 amino acids. The V and J ends lost 5 bases and 0 bases, in that order; junction bases with no gene match: 5. CDR1 SGHTA and CDR2 FQGNSA come from the germline V gene. The V and J genes are TRBV7-2 and TRBJ2-1; 9 nucleotides line up with TRBD2. The TCR comes from a woman aged 40 to 50 in good health and CMV-seronegative. The sequenced sample consisted of PBMCs. CDR3 in DNA: TGTGCCAGCAGCACTATTAGCGGGAGCTCCTACAATGAGCAGTTCTTC. Translated, it gives CASSTISGSSYNEQFF.